The 22 T cell receptor beta chains given below trace back to one sample, sequenced in a study of T cells in Graves' hyperthyroidism and ophthalmopathy. The TCR beta CDR3 regions underwent amplification using RNA transcripts as the source. Researchers ran a first-round RT-PCR on the TCR CDR3 using the HTBI primer set. One entry per CDR3 protein, called by TCRdb with MiXCR from the multiplex PCR reads. This table has about 330,000 distinct CDR3 sequences, around 13% appearing once. The sequencing input was blood. The origin of the receptors is a woman in her forties with Graves' ophthalmopathy.

This clonotype was detected many times. J is TRBJ1-2 and V is TRBV6-1; 10 nucleotides align to TRBD1. V shed 6 bases, J shed 4 bases, and the junction held 14 bases outside the gene matches. Looked up from germline, CDR1 is MNHNS and CDR2 is SASEGT. The CDR3 is 17 residues long. In nucleotides, the CDR3 is TGTGCCAGCAGCACAGGTGGGACAGGGGAAGGAGTCTATGGCTACACCTTC. It specifies CASSTGGTGEGVYGYTF.

This chain uses TRBV7-3 with TRBJ2-5; maybe TRBD1 (6 bases). V lost 5 bases and J 4 bases, leaving 14 bases between the germline ends. CDR3 size: 14 residues. CDR1 and CDR2 from the germline V gene are SGHTA and FQGTGA. The CDR3 coding sequence is TGTGCCAGCAGCCGAAGTGGGGGCCGAGAGACCCAGTACTTC. It specifies CASSRSGGRETQYF.

In this sample, this clonotype turned up many times. The gene calls are TRBV12-3 or TRBV12-4 and TRBJ2-3; 8 bases line up with TRBD2. The CDR3 has 17 amino acids. V lost 6 bases and J lost 2; bases outside the gene matches: 13. CDR3 protein: CASRGYSGEKSTDTQYF. CDR3 sequence (DNA): TGTGCCAGCAGGGGCTATAGCGGGGAGAAATCCACAGATACGCAGTATTTT.

In its sample, this clonotype was seen many times. The V and J genes are TRBV7-9 and TRBJ2-3, with 11 bases lining up with TRBD1. This CDR3 has 16 residues. The ends lost 5 bases at V and 2 bases at J; junction bases unmatched: 6. CDR1 SEHNR and CDR2 FQNEAQ come from the germline V gene (reference sequence). CDR3 residues: CASSPGQGVPTDTQYF. DNA of the CDR3: TGTGCCAGCAGCCCGGGACAGGGGGTCCCCACAGATACGCAGTATTTT.

In this sample, this clonotype turned up a few times. This rearrangement joins TRBV7-9 to TRBJ2-3; 10 nucleotides align to TRBD2. Germline trimming cut 3 bases from V and 5 bases from J; bases unmatched to any gene: 2. The CDR3 runs 14 residues. Germline assignment: CDR1 SEHNR and CDR2 FQNEAQ (reference sequence). The DNA of the CDR3 is TGTGCCAGCAGCTTGGGGACTAGCGAAGATACGCAGTATTTT. Protein sequence: CASSLGTSEDTQYF.

The rearrangement links TRBV2 to TRBJ1-4; D not resolved. The V end lost 8 bases, the J end lost 7 bases, and 14 bases lay between the germline ends. The germline gives CDR1 SNHLY, CDR2 FYNNEI. The CDR3 has 13 residues. Here the CDR3 reads CASVAGVGEKLFF. In DNA, the CDR3 is TGTGCCAGCGTTGCGGGAGTCGGTGAAAAACTGTTTTTT.

This clonotype was counted many times. The V call is TRBV20-1, the J call TRBJ1-2; D call uncertain. The CDR3 is 14 amino acids. Trimming left V 2 bases short and J 6 bases short, with 16 bases between. Germline V gene lookup returns CDR1 DFQATT and CDR2 SNEGSKA (reference sequence). CDR3 region: CSARKQAGIHGYTF. CDR3 in DNA: TGCAGTGCTAGAAAGCAAGCGGGTATCCATGGCTACACCTTC.

This chain connects TRBV27 to TRBJ2-3; D is perhaps TRBD2 (7 bases). The V gene's germline CDR1 is MNHEY and CDR2 SMNVEV (reference sequence). Trimming took off 2 bases at V and 3 bases at J, with 12 bases between the two ends. The CDR3 length is 15 residues. The CDR3 here is CASSLEGGATDTQYF. CDR3 DNA sequence: TGTGCCAGCAGTTTAGAGGGGGGGGCGACAGATACGCAGTATTTT.

The table lists this clonotype with a few counts. V is TRBV3-1 and J is TRBJ2-7; the D gene could be TRBD1 or TRBD2 (7 bases each). V was trimmed by 1 base and J by 7 bases, leaving 14 bases between them. CDR3 length equals 14 residues. CDR1 is LGHDT, CDR2 YNNKEL, per germline (reference sequence). In DNA form, the CDR3 reads TGTGCCAGCAGCCAAGCACAGGGGCGGGGGGAGCAGTACTTC. Translation: CASSQAQGRGEQYF.

This clonotype was seen a few times. The chain has TRBV2 and TRBJ2-1; a weak D match, TRBD1 (5 bases). This CDR3 spans 17 amino acids. Germline lookup yields CDR1 SNHLY and CDR2 FYNNEI. Trimming left V 6 bases short and J 0 bases short, with 18 bases between. DNA of the CDR3: TGTGCCAGCAGCCCCCAGACAGCGACACGCTCCTACAATGAGCAGTTCTTC. Amino acids: CASSPQTATRSYNEQFF.

This clonotype has only a few counts. Written as DNA, the CDR3 is TGTGCCAGCAGCTTACGGCGGCCCAGCGGGGAGACCCAGTACTTC. Protein product: CASSLRRPSGETQYF. The V and J genes are TRBV7-9 and TRBJ2-5, with D possibly being TRBD2 (6 bases). CDR1 and CDR2 (germline): SEHNR, FQNEAQ (reference sequence). Trimming pared 2 bases from V and 5 bases from J, leaving 15 bases between. This CDR3 contains 15 residues.

This clonotype was counted at least ten times. The chain employs TRBV2 and TRBJ2-2; TRBD1 matches at 8 bases. The V and J ends lost 6 bases and 4 bases, in that order; junction bases with no gene match: 7. Germline V CDR1 and CDR2: SNHLY, FYNNEI. This CDR3 region has 15 residues. In DNA form, the CDR3 reads TGTGCCAGCAGACCCAGGGGGCGCGTCACCGGGGAGCTGTTTTTT. Translation: CASRPRGRVTGELFF. Together with reference TRBV2 and TRBJ2-2, the CDR3 gives the full variable domain: EPEVTQTPSHQVTQMGQEVILRCVPISNHLYFYWYRQILGQKVEFLVSFYNNEISEKSEIFDDQFSVERPDGSNFTLKIRSTKLEDSAMYFCASRPRGRVTGELFFGEGSRLTVL.

This clonotype came up many times. This chain connects TRBV6-1 to TRBJ1-2, with 7 bases aligning to TRBD1. The CDR3 is 13 residues long. CDR1 is MNHNS, CDR2 SASEGT, per germline. The ends lost 6 bases at V and 8 bases at J; junction bases unmatched: 9. The CDR3 loop is CASSSDRSLGYTF. The CDR3 bases are TGTGCCAGCAGCTCGGACAGGTCCTTAGGCTACACCTTC.

This clonotype was picked up many times. The chain joins TRBV2 to TRBJ2-5; D call uncertain. V was shortened by 3 bases and J by 7 bases, with 15 bases between the two germline ends. The CDR3 runs 14 residues. The V gene's germline CDR1 is SNHLY and CDR2 FYNNEI. The CDR3 nucleotides read TGTGCCAGCAGTGAGAGTGGACCTCCCGCGACCCAGTACTTC. Its protein is CASSESGPPATQYF.

This clonotype has ten or more counts. V is TRBV27 and J is TRBJ2-2, with D hard to call. Germline V gene lookup returns CDR1 MNHEY and CDR2 SMNVEV (reference sequence). This CDR3 has 15 residues. Trimming stripped 2 bases from V and 2 bases from J, with 9 bases between. The CDR3 coding sequence is TGTGCCAGCAGTTTACCGAGAGAAAACACCGGGGAGCTGTTTTTT. Residues: CASSLPRENTGELFF.

The chain employs TRBV7-9 and TRBJ1-1, with D hard to call. CDR3 size: 13 residues. Germline V gene data show CDR1 as SEHNR and CDR2 as FQNEAQ (reference sequence). Trimming took off 0 bases at V and 6 bases at J, with 8 bases between the two ends. CDR3 nucleotides: TGTGCCAGCAGCTTAGCTCTGATCGCTGAAGCTTTCTTT. Protein product: CASSLALIAEAFF. Full variable domain (missing parts from reference TRBV7-9 and TRBJ1-1): DTGVSQNPRHKITKRGQNVTFRCDPISEHNRLYWYRQTLGQGPEFLTYFQNEAQLEKSRLLSDRFSAERPKGSFSTLEIQRTEQGDSAMYLCASSLALIAEAFFGQGTRLTVV.

This clonotype was detected many times. J is TRBJ2-1 and V is TRBV7-2; TRBD2 matches 9 bases. Unmatched junction bases numbered 14, after V lost 2 bases and J lost 0 bases. Germline V gene data show CDR1 as SGHTA and CDR2 as FQGNSA. The CDR3 sequence is 20 residues long. The chain's CDR3 is CASSLRKGQRGASSYNEQFF. The CDR3 bases are TGTGCCAGCAGCTTAAGGAAGGGGCAGCGGGGGGCCAGCTCCTACAATGAGCAGTTCTTC.

This clonotype was recorded many times. The rearrangement links TRBV20-1 to TRBJ2-7; D remains unclear. The V end lost 3 bases, the J end lost 2 bases, and 14 bases lay between the germline ends. Per germline, CDR1 DFQATT and CDR2 SNEGSKA (reference sequence). The CDR3 runs to 14 residues. The DNA for the CDR3 is TGCAGTGCTAGTGACCCTCGAGCCACCTACGAGCAGTACTTC. Translating gives CSASDPRATYEQYF.

This clonotype was seen at least ten times. This sequence joins TRBV12-3 or TRBV12-4 and TRBJ2-1; 8 positions match TRBD2. The length of the CDR3 is 14 residues. The junction had 7 bases not matched to a gene; V was cut back by 3 bases and J by 9 bases. The CDR3 nucleotides read TGTGCCAGCAGTTTTCAGCGGGGGAGGGTTGAGCAGTTCTTC. Residues: CASSFQRGRVEQFF.

This clonotype was counted many times. The chain links TRBV6-1 to TRBJ2-3; 10 bases line up with TRBD2. CDR3 size: 16 residues. The ends lost 8 bases at V and 6 bases at J; junction bases unmatched: 14. Germline V lookup: CDR1 MNHNS, CDR2 SASEGT. CDR3 residues: CASGRTSGGGADTQYF. CDR3 coding DNA: TGTGCCAGCGGAAGGACTAGCGGAGGGGGAGCGGATACGCAGTATTTT.

This clonotype has ten or more counts. The chain couples TRBV29-1 to TRBJ1-2, with unresolved D. The CDR3 is 11 residues long. V gave up 4 bases and J gave up 8 bases, with 11 bases separating them. Germline lookup yields CDR1 SQVTM and CDR2 ANQGSEA. This CDR3 is CSVAVGRGYTF. CDR3 sequence (DNA): TGCAGCGTTGCCGTTGGGAGGGGCTACACCTTC.

This clonotype was counted ten times or more. J is TRBJ2-3 and V is TRBV11-2; TRBD2 matches 9 bases. In germline, CDR1 is SGHAT, CDR2 FQNNGV. The junction had 4 bases not matched to a gene; V was cut back by 5 bases and J by 7 bases. The CDR3 runs 13 residues. This CDR3 reads CASSPSGGNTQYF. CDR3 in DNA: TGTGCCAGCAGCCCCAGCGGGGGGAATACGCAGTATTTT.